The text below deals with one T cell receptor beta chain. Sequencing used immunoSEQ multiplex PCR; TCRdb keeps in-frame clones, though not all of them. Here the sample spans approximately 130,000 clones, more than 75% being singletons. This record belongs to a study of blood T cell repertoires in COVID-19. Study at large: Sites in the United States, Italy and Spain provided acute and convalescent COVID-19 samples.

The sample comprised peripheral blood. This TCR came from a human donor in a cohort sampled during active COVID-19.

The DNA for the CDR3 is TGCGCCAGCAGCCGGACTAGCGGGGGGGCCCAAGAGACCCAGTACTTC. Amino acid sequence: CASSRTSGGAQETQYF. This chain uses TRBV10-2 with TRBJ2-5; 15 bases agree with TRBD2. The CDR3 totals 16 residues. The germline V gene encodes CDR1 WSHSY and CDR2 SAAADI. V dropped 6 bases and J dropped 1; count of bases not matched to a gene: 3.